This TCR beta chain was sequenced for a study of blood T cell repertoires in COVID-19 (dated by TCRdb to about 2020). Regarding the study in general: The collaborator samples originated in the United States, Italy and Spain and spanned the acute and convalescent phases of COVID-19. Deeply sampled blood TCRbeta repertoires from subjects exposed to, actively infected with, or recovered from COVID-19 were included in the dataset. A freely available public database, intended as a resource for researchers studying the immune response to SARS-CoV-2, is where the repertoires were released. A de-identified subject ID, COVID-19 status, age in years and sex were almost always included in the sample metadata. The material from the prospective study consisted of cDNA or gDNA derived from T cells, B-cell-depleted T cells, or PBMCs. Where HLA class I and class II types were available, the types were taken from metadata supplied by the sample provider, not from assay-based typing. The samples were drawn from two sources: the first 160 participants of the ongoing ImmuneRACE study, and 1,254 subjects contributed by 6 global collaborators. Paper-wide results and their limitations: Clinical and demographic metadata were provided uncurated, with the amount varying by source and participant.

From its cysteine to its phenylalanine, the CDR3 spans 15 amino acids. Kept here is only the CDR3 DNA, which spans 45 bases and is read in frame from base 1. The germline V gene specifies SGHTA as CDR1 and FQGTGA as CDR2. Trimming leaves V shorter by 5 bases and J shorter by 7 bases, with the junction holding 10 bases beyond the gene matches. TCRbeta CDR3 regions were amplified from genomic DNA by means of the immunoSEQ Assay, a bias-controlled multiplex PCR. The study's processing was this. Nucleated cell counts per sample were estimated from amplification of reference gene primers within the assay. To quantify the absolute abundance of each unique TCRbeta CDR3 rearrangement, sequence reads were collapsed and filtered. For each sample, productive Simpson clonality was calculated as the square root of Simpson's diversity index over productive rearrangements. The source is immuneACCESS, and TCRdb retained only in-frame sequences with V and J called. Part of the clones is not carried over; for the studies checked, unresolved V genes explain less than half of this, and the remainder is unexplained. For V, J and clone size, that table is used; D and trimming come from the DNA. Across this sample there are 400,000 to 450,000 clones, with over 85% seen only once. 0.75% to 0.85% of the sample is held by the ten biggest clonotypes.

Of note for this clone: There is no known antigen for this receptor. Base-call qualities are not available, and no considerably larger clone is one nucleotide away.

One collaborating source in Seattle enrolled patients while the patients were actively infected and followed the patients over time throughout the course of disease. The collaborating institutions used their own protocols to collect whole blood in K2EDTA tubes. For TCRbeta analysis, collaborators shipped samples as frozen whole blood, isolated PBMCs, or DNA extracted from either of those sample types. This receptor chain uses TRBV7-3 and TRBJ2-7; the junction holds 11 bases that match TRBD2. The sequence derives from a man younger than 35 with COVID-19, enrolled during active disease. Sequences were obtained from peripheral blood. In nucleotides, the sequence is TGTGCCAGCAGCCTTAGTACTAGCGGGAGTTGGGAGCAGTACTTC. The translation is CASSLSTSGSWEQYF.